In this sample, the clone carrying this T cell receptor (beta chain) turned up a few times. These data come from a study of T cell responses to AZD1222 COVID-19 vaccine. Germline values: CDR1 SGHTA, CDR2 FQGNSA. V lost 5 bases to trimming and J lost 7 bases, with 18 bases between them. This CDR3 is built from 14 residues. Generated by immunoSEQ multiplex PCR, the TCRdb table keeps only in-frame clones and is missing some. The data contain around 60,000 clones, just over 90% of them seen just once; the ten biggest clones take up about 6%. This sequence joins TRBV7-2 and TRBJ2-7, with D possibly matching TRBD2 (5 bases). This receptor was identified in an adult who received the MenACWY meningococcal vaccine as a control. Material: peripheral blood, obtained 28 days after the second dose of the MenACWY control vaccine. The chain's CDR3 is CASSPRGPSGEQYF. In DNA form, the CDR3 reads TGTGCCAGCAGCCCGCGTGGCCCCTCGGGAGAGCAGTACTTC.